The 14 T cell receptor beta chains below come from one sample, sequenced in a study of blood T cells in healthy people across ages. A J-beta primer mix and a sample-barcoded 5' primer were used in a second PCR of roughly 6 to 11 cycles. TCRdb used MiXCR to reprocess the 5' RACE reads, holding one entry per CDR3 protein. The repertoire consists of about 900,000 distinct CDR3 sequences, with about 59% occurring once and the leading ten covering about 30%. Sequenced: blood. All receptors derive from a man younger than 40 in good health.

V usage is TRBV7-2 and J usage is TRBJ2-1; a weak D match, TRBD1 (6 bases). CDR3 length equals 14 residues. CDR1 is SGHTA and CDR2 is FQGNSA in the germline V gene. V was pared by 1 base and J by 9 bases, with 13 bases between. The chain's CDR3 is CASSLGQARGEQFF. CDR3 DNA sequence: TGTGCCAGCAGCTTAGGACAGGCCCGGGGTGAGCAGTTCTTC. Full variable domain (outside the CDR3, taken from reference TRBV7-2 and TRBJ2-1): GAGVSQSPSNKVTEKGKDVELRCDPISGHTALYWYRQSLGQGLEFLIYFQGNSAPDKSGLPSDRFSAERTGGSVSTLTIQRTQQEDSAVYLCASSLGQARGEQFFGPGTRLTVL.

V is TRBV7-2 and J is TRBJ2-7, with D unclear. The CDR3 is 13 amino acids. Trimming cost V 3 bases and J 3 bases, with 9 bases left between them. CDR1 is SGHTA and CDR2 is FQGNSA in the germline V gene. Written as DNA, the CDR3 is TGTGCCAGCAGCTTCCAACTAAACTACGAGCAGTACTTC. Its translation is CASSFQLNYEQYF.

The V gene is TRBV7-2, the J gene TRBJ2-1, with D maybe TRBD2 (6 bases). The CDR3 loop spans 15 amino acids. Germline V gene sequence: CDR1 SGHTA, CDR2 FQGNSA. Trimming removed 5 bases from V and 8 bases from J, with 19 bases in between. The CDR3 DNA follows: TGTGCCAGCAGCAACCGGGACTCACTGGGCCATGAGCAGTTCTTC. Its translation: CASSNRDSLGHEQFF.

V is TRBV7-2 and J is TRBJ1-2; D is unresolved. The CDR3 extends over 14 amino acids. The V gene lost 1 base and the J gene lost 2 bases, with 8 bases spanning the gap. CDR1 and CDR2 from the germline V gene are SGHTA and FQGNSA. CDR3 nucleotide sequence: TGTGCCAGCAGCTTAGTGTCAGAGAACTATGGCTACACCTTC. Amino acids: CASSLVSENYGYTF.

This sequence joins TRBV12-3 or TRBV12-4 and TRBJ2-3, with TRBD1 matching 7 bases. V trimming: 6 bases; J trimming: 2 bases; junction bases outside the gene matches: 8. The CDR3 is 15 residues long. CDR3 nucleotide sequence: TGTGCCAGCAGCGGGACAGTGGGTCTCACAGATACGCAGTATTTT. Translated, it gives CASSGTVGLTDTQYF.

This clonotype was recorded once. The chain uses TRBV20-1 and TRBJ2-7, with 11 bases aligning to TRBD2. The assigned J gene may be wrong: the sequence end matches TRBJ2-5 better. The germline V gene has CDR1 DFQATT and CDR2 SNEGSKA (reference sequence). The CDR3 length is 14 residues. CDR3 sequence reads: CSAYSSGGSGTQYF. DNA for the CDR3: TGCAGTGCTTATTCTAGCGGGGGGTCGGGGACCCAGTACTTC.

V gene TRBV5-1 combines with J gene TRBJ2-1; tentatively, D is TRBD2 (5 bases). The V and J ends lost 4 bases and 8 bases respectively, with 7 bases between them. Germline V gives CDR1 SGHRS, CDR2 YFSETQ. The CDR3 length is 11 residues. CDR3 sequence (DNA): TGCGCCAGCAGCGAGGGATATGAGCAGTTCTTC. Encoded protein: CASSEGYEQFF.

V and J are TRBV9 and TRBJ2-3; D is unresolved. Germline CDR1 is SGDLS and CDR2 is YYNGEE. V was pared by 4 bases and J by 3 bases, with 12 bases between. The CDR3 runs 14 residues. The CDR3 DNA is TGTGCCAGCAGCACCGGGTTGGGAACAGATACGCAGTATTTT. Translating gives CASSTGLGTDTQYF.

In DNA, the CDR3 is TGTGCCAGCGGTTCGGGGGGGGATTCACCCCTCCACTTT. Its translation: CASGSGGDSPLHF. V usage is TRBV28 and J usage is TRBJ1-6, with D perhaps matching TRBD1 (5 bases). The germline gives CDR1 MDHEN, CDR2 SYDVKM. Trimming left V 8 bases short and J 8 bases short, with 13 bases between. The length of the CDR3 is 13 residues.

This chain links TRBV9 with TRBJ2-6; D is unclear. Germline assignment: CDR1 SGDLS and CDR2 YYNGEE. Trimming left V 1 base short and J 0 bases short, with 11 bases between. There are 17 residues in the CDR3. For the CDR3, the DNA is TGTGCCAGCAGCGTAACTACAGAGATCTCTGGGGCCAACGTCCTGACTTTC. It codes for CASSVTTEISGANVLTF.

The rearrangement uses TRBV18 and TRBJ1-6, with 8 bases that match TRBD1. V gave up 6 bases and J gave up 11 bases; unmatched junction bases: 6. The V gene's germline CDR1 is KGHSH and CDR2 LQKENI. There are 13 residues in the CDR3. CDR3 region: CASSDRGSPPLHF. The CDR3 bases are TGTGCCAGCTCTGACAGGGGCTCTCCACCCCTCCACTTT.

V and J are TRBV20-1 and TRBJ2-3; weak D call: TRBD2 (5 bases). V was clipped by 3 bases and J by 6 bases, with 13 bases between them. CDR3 length equals 13 residues. From germline, CDR1 is DFQATT and CDR2 SNEGSKA (reference sequence). The CDR3 nucleotides are TGCAGTGCTAGCCCTAGGACTGCTGATACGCAGTATTTT. Its translation is CSASPRTADTQYF.

V is TRBV30 and J is TRBJ1-2; D possibly corresponds to TRBD1 (5 bases). Germline V gene sequence: CDR1 GTSNPN, CDR2 SVGIG (reference sequence). The V end lost 8 bases, the J end lost 7 bases, and 14 bases lay between the germline ends. This CDR3 is 11 amino acids long. The CDR3 nucleotides are TGTGCCGGGACCCTCGGGGGTGGCTACACCTTC. Its protein is CAGTLGGGYTF.

The chain is built from TRBV10-3 and TRBJ2-5; 8 bases fit TRBD2. Germline-derived CDR1 and CDR2 are ENHRY and SYGVKD. The CDR3 runs to 15 residues. The junction had 10 bases not matched to a gene; V was cut back by 5 bases and J by 5 bases. The CDR3 is CAISQSGGPRETQYF. CDR3 sequence (DNA): TGTGCCATCAGTCAATCGGGGGGGCCTCGGGAGACCCAGTACTTC.